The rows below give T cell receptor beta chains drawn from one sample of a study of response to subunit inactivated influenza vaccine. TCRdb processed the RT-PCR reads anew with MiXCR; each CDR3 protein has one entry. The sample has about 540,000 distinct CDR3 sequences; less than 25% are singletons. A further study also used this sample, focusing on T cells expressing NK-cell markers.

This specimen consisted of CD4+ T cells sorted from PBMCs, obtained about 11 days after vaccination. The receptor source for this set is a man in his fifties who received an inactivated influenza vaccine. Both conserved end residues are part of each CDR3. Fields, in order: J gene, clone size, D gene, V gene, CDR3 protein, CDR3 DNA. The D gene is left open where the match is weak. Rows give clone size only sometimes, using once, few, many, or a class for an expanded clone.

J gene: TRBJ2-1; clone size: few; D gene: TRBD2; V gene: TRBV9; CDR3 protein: CASSVTSGRYNEQFF; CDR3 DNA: TGTGCCAGCAGCGTCACTAGCGGGAGATACAATGAGCAGTTCTTC
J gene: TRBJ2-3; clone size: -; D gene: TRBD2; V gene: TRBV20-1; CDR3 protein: CSPGLAGASDTQYF; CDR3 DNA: TGCAGTCCAGGACTAGCGGGAGCCTCAGATACGCAGTATTTT
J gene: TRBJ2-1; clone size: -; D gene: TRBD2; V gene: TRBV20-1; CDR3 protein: CSASAGGGADNEQFF; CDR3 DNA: TGCAGTGCTTCCGCGGGCGGGGGGGCGGATAATGAGCAGTTCTTC
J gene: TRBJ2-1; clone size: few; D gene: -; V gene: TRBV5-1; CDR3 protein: CASSKGRAQMIYNEQFF; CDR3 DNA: TGCGCCAGCAGCAAAGGTCGAGCCCAAATGATCTACAATGAGCAGTTCTTC
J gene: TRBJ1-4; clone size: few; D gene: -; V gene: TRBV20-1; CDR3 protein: CSASERWLSEKLFF; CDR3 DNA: TGCAGTGCTAGCGAAAGGTGGCTAAGTGAAAAACTGTTTTTT
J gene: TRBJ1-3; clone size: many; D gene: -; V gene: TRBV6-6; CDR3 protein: CASSARPSGNTIYF; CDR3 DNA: TGTGCCAGCTCCGCCCGCCCCTCTGGAAACACCATATATTTT
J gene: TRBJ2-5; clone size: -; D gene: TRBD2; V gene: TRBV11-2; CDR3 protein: CASSFGTSVFNF; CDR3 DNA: TGTGCCAGCAGCTTTGGGACTAGCGTATTTAATTTC
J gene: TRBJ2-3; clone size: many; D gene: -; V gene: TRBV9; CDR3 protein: CASSVGQGSTDTQYF; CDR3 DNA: TGTGCCAGCAGCGTAGGCCAGGGCAGCACAGATACGCAGTATTTT
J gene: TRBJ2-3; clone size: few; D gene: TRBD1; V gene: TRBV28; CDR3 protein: CASSTTGLRQYF; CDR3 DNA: TGTGCCAGCAGCACGACAGGGCTGAGGCAGTATTTT
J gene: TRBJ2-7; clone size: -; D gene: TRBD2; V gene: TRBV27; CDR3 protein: CASSSPTSCQWAEKCEQYF; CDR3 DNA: TGTGCCAGCAGTTCCCCGACTAGCTGTCAATGGGCCGAAAAATGCGAGCAGTACTTC
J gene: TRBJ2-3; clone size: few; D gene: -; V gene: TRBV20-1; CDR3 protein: CSASPGTNLRDTQYF; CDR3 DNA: TGCAGTGCTAGTCCCGGGACCAACCTTAGGGATACGCAGTATTTT
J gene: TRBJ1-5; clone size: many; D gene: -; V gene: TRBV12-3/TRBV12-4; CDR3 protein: CASRKAVQPQHF; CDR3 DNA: TGTGCCAGCAGGAAAGCGGTTCAGCCCCAGCATTTT
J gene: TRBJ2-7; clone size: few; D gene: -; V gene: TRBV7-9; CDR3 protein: CASSLVGEAPSYEQYF; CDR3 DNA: TGTGCCAGCAGCTTAGTGGGAGAAGCTCCATCCTACGAGCAGTACTTC
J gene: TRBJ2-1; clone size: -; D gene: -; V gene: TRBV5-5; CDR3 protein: CASSLVAGTYNEQFF; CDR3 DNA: TGTGCCAGCAGCTTAGTCGCCGGGACGTACAATGAGCAGTTCTTC
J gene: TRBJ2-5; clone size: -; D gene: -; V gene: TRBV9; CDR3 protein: CASSAEETQYF; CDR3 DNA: TGTGCCAGCAGCGCGGAAGAGACCCAGTACTTC
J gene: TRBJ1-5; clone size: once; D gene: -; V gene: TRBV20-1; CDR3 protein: CSAASQPGDINPRVNQPQHF; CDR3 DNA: TGCAGTGCTGCCTCACAACCCGGAGATATAAACCCCCGGGTCAATCAGCCCCAGCATTTT
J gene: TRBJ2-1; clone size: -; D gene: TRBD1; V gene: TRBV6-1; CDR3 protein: CASSNDRANNEQFF; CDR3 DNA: TGTGCCAGCAGTAATGACAGGGCTAACAATGAGCAGTTCTTC
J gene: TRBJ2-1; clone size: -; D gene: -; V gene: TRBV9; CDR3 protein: CASSVGAKTGGSYNEQFF; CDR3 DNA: TGTGCCAGCAGCGTAGGGGCTAAAACTGGGGGCTCCTACAATGAGCAGTTCTTC
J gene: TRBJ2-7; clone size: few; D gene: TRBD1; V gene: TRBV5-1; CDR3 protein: CASSYTWTGTGSYEQYF; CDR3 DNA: TGCGCCAGCAGCTATACCTGGACCGGGACAGGGTCCTACGAGCAGTACTTC
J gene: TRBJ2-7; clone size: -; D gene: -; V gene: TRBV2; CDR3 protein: CASSEILPYEQYF; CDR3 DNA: TGTGCCAGCAGTGAGATTCTTCCCTACGAGCAGTACTTC